The present T cell receptor beta chain was sequenced within a study of blood T cell repertoires in COVID-19. Whole-study context: Acute and convalescent COVID-19 samples came from the United States, Italy and Spain. Sources were T cells, B-cell-depleted T cells, or PBMCs; the material itself was cDNA or gDNA.

In the original workflow: How many nucleated cells were present was estimated from reference gene primer amplification. Assay: immunoSEQ multiplex PCR; the TCRdb copy retains only in-frame clones and omits some. Clonal size and the V and J genes are those of that table, whereas D and trimming came from the DNA. The table has about 280,000 clones, approximately 90% seen once. Participants came from fewer than 25 US areas, aged roughly 18 to 100 years. This TCR derives from a middle-aged man who had been exposed to COVID-19. Material for sequencing was PBMCs or T cells enriched from blood (not recorded which).

For the CDR3, the DNA is TGTGCCAGCAGCTCCTACAGGGAGTGGAGCTATGGCTACACCTTC. Translated, it gives CASSSYREWSYGYTF. This sequence joins TRBV7-9 and TRBJ1-2, with TRBD1 as a possible D gene (6 bases). V shed 4 bases and J shed 4 bases, with 16 bases lying between them. The germline CDR1 and CDR2 sequences are SEHNR and FQNEAQ (reference sequence). The CDR3 covers 15 residues.